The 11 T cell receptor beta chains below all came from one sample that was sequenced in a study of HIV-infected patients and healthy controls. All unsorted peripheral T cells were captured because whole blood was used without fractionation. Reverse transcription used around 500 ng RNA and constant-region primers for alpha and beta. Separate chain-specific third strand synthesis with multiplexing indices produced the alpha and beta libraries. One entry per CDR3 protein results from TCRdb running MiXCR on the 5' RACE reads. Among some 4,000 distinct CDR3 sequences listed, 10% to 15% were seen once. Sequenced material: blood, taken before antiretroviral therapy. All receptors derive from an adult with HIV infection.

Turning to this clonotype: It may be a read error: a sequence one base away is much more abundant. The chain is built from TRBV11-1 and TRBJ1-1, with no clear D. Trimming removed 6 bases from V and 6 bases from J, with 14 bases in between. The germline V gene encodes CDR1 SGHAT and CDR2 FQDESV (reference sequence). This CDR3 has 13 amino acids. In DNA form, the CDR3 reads TGTGCCAGCAGATCCTCGGGTTGGGCTGAAGCTTTCTTT. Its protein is CASRSSGWAEAFF. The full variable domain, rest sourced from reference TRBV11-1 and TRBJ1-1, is EAEVAQSPRYKITEKSQAVAFWCDPISGHATLYWYRQILGQGPELLVQFQDESVVDDSQLPKDRFSAERLKGVDSTLKIQPAELGDSAMYLCASRSSGWAEAFFGQGTRLTVV.

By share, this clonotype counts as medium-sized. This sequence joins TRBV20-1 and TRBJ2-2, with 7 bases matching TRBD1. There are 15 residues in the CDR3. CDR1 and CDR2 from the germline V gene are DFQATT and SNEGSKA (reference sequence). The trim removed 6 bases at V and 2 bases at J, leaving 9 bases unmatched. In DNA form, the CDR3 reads TGCAGTGCCCTACCGACAGGGAAAAACACCGGGGAGCTGTTTTTT. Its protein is CSALPTGKNTGELFF.

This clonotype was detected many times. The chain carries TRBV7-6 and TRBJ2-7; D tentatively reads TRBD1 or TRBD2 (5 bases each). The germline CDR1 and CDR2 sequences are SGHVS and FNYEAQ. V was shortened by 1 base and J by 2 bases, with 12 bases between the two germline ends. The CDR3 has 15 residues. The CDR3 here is CASSLGGPGTYEQYF. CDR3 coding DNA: TGTGCCAGCAGCTTAGGGGGACCTGGAACCTACGAGCAGTACTTC.

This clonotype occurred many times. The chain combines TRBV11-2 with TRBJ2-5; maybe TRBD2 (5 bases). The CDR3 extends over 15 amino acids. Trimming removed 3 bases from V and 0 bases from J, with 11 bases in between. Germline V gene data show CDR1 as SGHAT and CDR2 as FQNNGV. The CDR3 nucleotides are TGTGCCAGCAGCTTTACGCGGGCAGACCAAGAGACCCAGTACTTC. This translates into CASSFTRADQETQYF.

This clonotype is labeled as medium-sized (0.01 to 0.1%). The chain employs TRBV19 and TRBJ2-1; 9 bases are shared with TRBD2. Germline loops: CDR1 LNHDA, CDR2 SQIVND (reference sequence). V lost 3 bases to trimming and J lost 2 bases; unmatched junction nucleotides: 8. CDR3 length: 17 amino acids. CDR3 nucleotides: TGTGCCAGTAGTATGCTCCCACTAGCGGGTCCCTACAATGAGCAGTTCTTC. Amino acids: CASSMLPLAGPYNEQFF.

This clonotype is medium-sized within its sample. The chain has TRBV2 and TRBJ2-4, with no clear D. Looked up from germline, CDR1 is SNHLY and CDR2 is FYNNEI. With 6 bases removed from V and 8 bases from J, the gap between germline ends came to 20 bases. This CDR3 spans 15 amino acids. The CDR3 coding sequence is TGTGCCAGCAGCCCTCTGAACAGACCTGTAGACATTCAGTACTTC. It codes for CASSPLNRPVDIQYF.

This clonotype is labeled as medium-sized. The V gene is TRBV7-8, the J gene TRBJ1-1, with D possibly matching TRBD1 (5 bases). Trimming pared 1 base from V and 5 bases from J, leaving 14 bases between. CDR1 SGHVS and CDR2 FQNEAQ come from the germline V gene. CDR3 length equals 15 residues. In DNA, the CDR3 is TGTGCCAGCAGCTTAGTATCGGCCGGGGGTACTGAAGCTTTCTTT. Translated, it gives CASSLVSAGGTEAFF.

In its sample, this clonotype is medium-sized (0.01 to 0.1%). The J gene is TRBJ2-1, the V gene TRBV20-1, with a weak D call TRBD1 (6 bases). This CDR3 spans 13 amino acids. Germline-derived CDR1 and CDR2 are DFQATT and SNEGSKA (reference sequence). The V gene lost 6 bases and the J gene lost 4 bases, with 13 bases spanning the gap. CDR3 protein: CSASEQGYNEQFF. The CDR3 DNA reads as TGCAGTGCCAGTGAGCAGGGGTACAATGAGCAGTTCTTC.

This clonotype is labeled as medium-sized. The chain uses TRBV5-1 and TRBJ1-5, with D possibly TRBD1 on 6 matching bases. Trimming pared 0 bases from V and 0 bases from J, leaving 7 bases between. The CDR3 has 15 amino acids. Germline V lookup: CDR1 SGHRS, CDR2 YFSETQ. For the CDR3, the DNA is TGCGCCAGCAGCTTGGAAGGGGGTAGCAATCAGCCCCAGCATTTT. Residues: CASSLEGGSNQPQHF.

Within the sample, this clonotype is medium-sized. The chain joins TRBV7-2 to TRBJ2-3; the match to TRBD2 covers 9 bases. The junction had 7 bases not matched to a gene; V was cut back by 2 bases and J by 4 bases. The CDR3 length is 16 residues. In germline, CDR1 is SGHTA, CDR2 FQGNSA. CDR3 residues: CASSLLGAGGADTQYF. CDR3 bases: TGTGCCAGCAGCTTACTCGGAGCGGGAGGCGCAGATACGCAGTATTTT.

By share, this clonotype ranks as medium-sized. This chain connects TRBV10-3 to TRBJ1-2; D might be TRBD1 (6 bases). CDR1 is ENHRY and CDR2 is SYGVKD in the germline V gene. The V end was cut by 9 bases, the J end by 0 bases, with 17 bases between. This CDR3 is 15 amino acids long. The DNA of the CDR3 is TGTGCCATATACTATCCGGGACACCCTAACTATGGCTACACCTTC. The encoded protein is CAIYYPGHPNYGYTF.